Shown below are 3 T cell receptor beta chains from a single sample sequenced in a study of OX40 agonist ivuxolimab in advanced cancers. To prepare the library, the immunoSEQ multiplex PCR assay was applied. As stored in TCRdb, this immuneACCESS dataset retains in-frame rearrangements with V and J assigned. A fraction of the clones does not appear; measured against another copy, unresolved V genes explain less than half of the discrepancy, and the remainder lacks a known reason. In this sample the table shows about 67,000 clones, more than 75% of which occur a single time. Roughly 4% of the sample comes from the top ten. Sample: CD4+ or CD8+ T cells sorted from blood, taken in a trial of the OX40 agonist ivuxolimab. Receptor source: an adult with an advanced solid tumor such as melanoma, head and neck, liver or kidney cancer.

This clone was detected once. The V call is TRBV7-2, the J call TRBJ2-5, with 7 positions matching TRBD1. Germline-derived CDR1 and CDR2 are SGHTA and FQGNSA. Trimming removed 5 bases from V and 3 bases from J; junction bases left unmatched: 9. CDR3 length: 15 amino acids. This CDR3 reads CASSPGQAFKETQYF. In nucleotides, the CDR3 is TGTGCCAGCAGCCCTGGACAGGCATTCAAAGAGACCCAGTACTTC.

The chain combines TRBV7-9 with TRBJ1-4; D gene uncertain. Trimming removed 2 bases at V and 2 bases at J, with 3 bases between. This CDR3 is 13 amino acids long. Germline V gives CDR1 SEHNR, CDR2 FQNEAQ (reference sequence). The CDR3: CASSLNTNEKLFF. DNA for the CDR3: TGTGCCAGCAGCTTAAACACTAATGAAAAACTGTTTTTT.

The J gene is TRBJ1-4, the V gene TRBV11-1; TRBD1 matches at 8 bases. The CDR3 length is 14 residues. From germline, CDR1 is SGHAT and CDR2 FQDESV (reference sequence). V lost 6 bases and J lost 7; bases outside the gene matches: 7. The CDR3 reads CASRPDRGGEKLFF. CDR3 in DNA: TGTGCCAGCAGACCTGACAGGGGTGGTGAAAAACTGTTTTTT.